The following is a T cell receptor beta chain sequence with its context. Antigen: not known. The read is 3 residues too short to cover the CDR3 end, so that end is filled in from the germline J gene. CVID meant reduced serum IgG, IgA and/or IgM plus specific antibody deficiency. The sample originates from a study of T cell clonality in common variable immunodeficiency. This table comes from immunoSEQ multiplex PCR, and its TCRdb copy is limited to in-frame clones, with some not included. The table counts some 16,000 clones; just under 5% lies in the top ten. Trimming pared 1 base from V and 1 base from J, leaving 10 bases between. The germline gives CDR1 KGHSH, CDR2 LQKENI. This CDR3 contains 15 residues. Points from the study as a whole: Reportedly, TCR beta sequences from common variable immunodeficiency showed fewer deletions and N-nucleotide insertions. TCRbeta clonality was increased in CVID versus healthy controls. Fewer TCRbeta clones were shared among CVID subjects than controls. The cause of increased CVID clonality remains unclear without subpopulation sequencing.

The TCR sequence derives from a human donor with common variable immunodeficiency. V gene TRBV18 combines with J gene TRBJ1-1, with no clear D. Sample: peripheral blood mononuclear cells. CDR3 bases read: TGTGCCAGCTCACCACTTTTATCCGGGAACACTGAA. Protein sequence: CASSPLLSGNTE. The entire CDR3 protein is CASSPLLSGNTEAFF.